This TCR beta chain is drawn from a study of blood T cell repertoires in COVID-19. Across the study: COVID-19 samples, acute and convalescent, were from the United States, Italy and Spain. In each case, the material was cDNA or gDNA derived from T cells, B-cell-depleted T cells, or PBMCs.

This clone appeared once. Under the authors' procedure: Amplification of reference gene primers was used by the study to estimate nucleated cell counts. The repertoire was sequenced with immunoSEQ multiplex PCR; TCRdb's copy has only in-frame clones and lacks some. The DNA gave D and trimming, while V, J and clone size come from that table. The table has some 300,000 clones, around 85% seen once; the top ten hold around 4.2%. The TCR was taken from a woman aged 50 to 65 with active or convalescent COVID-19. Sequenced material: peripheral blood.

DNA of the CDR3: TGTGCCAGCAGTGTCCTTAGCGGGAGATGGAATGAGCAGTTCTTC. It yields the protein CASSVLSGRWNEQFF. The J gene is TRBJ2-1, the V gene TRBV2; 9 bases align to TRBD2. Germline V gene lookup returns CDR1 SNHLY and CDR2 FYNNEI. The CDR3 spans 15 residues. The V gene end was trimmed by 4 bases and the J gene end by 7 bases; junction bases not matched to a gene: 8.